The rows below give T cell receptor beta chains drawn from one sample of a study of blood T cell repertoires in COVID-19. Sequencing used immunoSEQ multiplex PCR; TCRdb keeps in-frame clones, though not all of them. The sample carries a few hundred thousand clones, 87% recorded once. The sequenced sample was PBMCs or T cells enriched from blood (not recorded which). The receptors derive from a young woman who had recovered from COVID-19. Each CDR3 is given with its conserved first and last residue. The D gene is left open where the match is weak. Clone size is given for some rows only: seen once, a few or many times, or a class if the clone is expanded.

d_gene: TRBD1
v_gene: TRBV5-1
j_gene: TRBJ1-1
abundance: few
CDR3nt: TGCGCCAGCAGCTCCCGGGACAGGGGGCGACGGGACACTGAAGCTTTCTTT
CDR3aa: CASSSRDRGRRDTEAFF

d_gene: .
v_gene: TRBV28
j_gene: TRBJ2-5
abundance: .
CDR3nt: TGTGCCAGCAGTTCCTCGGGACGGATAGGAGGGGAGACCCAGTACTTC
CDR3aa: CASSSSGRIGGETQYF

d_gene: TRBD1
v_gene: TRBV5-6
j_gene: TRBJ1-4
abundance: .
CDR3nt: TGTGCCAGCAGCTTGGGGGGACAGGCGGGTGAAAAACTGTTTTTT
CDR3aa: CASSLGGQAGEKLFF

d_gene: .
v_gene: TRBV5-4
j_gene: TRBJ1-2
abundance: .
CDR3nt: TGTGCCAGCAGCCCTGGGGGGGGGCAAGGCTATGGCTACACCTTC
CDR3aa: CASSPGGGQGYGYTF

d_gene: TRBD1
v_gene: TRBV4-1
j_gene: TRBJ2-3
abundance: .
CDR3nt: TGCGCCAGCAGCCAAGAGGGCCAGGGGGCTTCGGCTACGCAGTATTTT
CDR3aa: CASSQEGQGASATQYF

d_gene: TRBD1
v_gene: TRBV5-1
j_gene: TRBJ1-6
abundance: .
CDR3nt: TGCGCCAGCAGCTTGGGGACAGGGGCTTTTTCACCCCTCCACTTT
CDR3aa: CASSLGTGAFSPLHF

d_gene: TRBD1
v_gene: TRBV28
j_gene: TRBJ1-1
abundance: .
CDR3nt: TGTGCCAGCAGTTCGACAGGGGGCCTCACTGAAGCTTTCTTT
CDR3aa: CASSSTGGLTEAFF

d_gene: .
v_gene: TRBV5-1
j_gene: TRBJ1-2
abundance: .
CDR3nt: TGCGCCAGCTCCCAAGACGGGAGATATGGCTACACCTTC
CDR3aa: CASSQDGRYGYTF

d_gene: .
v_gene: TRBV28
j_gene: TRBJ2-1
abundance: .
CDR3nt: TGTGCCAGCAGTTTCCGGGACACGCCGAGCTCCTACAATGAGCAGTTCTTC
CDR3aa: CASSFRDTPSSYNEQFF

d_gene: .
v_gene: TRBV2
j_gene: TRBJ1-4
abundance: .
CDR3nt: TGTGCCAGCTTCCGGTCCCAGGGGGAAAAACTGTTTTTT
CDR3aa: CASFRSQGEKLFF

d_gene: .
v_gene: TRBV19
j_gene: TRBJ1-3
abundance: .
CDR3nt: TGTGCCAGTAGTATCATGGGAAACACCATATATTTT
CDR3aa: CASSIMGNTIYF

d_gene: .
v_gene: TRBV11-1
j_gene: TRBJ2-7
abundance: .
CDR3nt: TGTGCCAGCAGCAAGAGGCGGCCCCCCTACGAGCAGTACTTC
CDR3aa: CASSKRRPPYEQYF

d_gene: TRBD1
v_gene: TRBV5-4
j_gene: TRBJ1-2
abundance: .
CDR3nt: TGTGCCAGCAGCGGGGGACAGGAGGGCTATGGCTACACCTTC
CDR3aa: CASSGGQEGYGYTF

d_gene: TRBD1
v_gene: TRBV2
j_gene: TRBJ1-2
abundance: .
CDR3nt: TGTGCCAGCAGCGGACAGGGCAACTATGGCTACACCTTC
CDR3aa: CASSGQGNYGYTF

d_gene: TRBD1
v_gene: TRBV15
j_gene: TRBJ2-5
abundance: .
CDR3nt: TGTGCCACCAGCTTCGACAGGGCCAGAGAGACCCAGTACTTC
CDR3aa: CATSFDRARETQYF

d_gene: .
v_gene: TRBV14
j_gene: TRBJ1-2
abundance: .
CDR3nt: TGTGCCAGCAGCCTCCGTCTTGACAGTCATGGCTACACCTTC
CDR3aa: CASSLRLDSHGYTF

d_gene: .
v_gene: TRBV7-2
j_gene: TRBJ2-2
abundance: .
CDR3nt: TGTGCCAGCAGCCCCCCAGCGTTCACCGGGGAGCTGTTTTTT
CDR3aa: CASSPPAFTGELFF

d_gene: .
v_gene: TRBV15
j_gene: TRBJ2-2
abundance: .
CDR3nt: TGTGCCACCAGCAGGGACCGGGGGACCGGGGAGCTGTTTTTT
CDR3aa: CATSRDRGTGELFF

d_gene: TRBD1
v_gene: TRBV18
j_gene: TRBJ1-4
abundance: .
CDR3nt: TGTGCCAGCTCACCTTGGACAGGGACTAATGAAAAACTGTTTTTT
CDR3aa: CASSPWTGTNEKLFF

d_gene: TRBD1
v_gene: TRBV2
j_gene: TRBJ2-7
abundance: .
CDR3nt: TGTGCCTCCTCGGGGACAGGGAACCACGAGCAGTACTTC
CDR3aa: CASSGTGNHEQYF

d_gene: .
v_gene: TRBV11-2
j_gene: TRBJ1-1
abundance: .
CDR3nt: TGTGCCAGCAACCTCGCCGGGACTGAAGCTTTCTTT
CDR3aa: CASNLAGTEAFF

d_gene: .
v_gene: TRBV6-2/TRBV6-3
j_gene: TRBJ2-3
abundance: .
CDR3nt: TGTGCCAGCAGTGGCCACGGGGGAGATACGCAGTATTTT
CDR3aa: CASSGHGGDTQYF

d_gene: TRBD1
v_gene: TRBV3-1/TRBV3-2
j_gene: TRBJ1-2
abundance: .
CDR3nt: TGTGCCAGCAGCTCCCCTTTTACAGGGGTGCGTGGCTACACCTTC
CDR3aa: CASSSPFTGVRGYTF

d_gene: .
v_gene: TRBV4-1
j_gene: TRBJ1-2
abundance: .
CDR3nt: TGCGCCAGCAGCCAAGACAGGGCATTGAGGTATGGCTACACCTTC
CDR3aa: CASSQDRALRYGYTF

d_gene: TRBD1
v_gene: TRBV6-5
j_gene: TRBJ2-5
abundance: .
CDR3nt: TGTGCCAGCAACTACAGACAGGGGGCGATTGGGACCCAGTACTTC
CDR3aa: CASNYRQGAIGTQYF

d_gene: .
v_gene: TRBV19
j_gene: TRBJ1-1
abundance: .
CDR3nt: TGTGCCAGTAGTTTCCTGGACGGGGTCGCTGAAGCTTTCTTT
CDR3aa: CASSFLDGVAEAFF

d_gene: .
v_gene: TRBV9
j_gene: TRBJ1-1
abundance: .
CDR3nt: TGTGCCAGCAGCGTAGGACGGCTTCTAGGGTCGGGAACTGAAGCTTTCTTT
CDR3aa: CASSVGRLLGSGTEAFF

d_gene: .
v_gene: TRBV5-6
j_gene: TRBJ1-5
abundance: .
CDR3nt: TGTGCCAGCAGCTTGGGTAGACAGCCCCAGCATTTT
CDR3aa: CASSLGRQPQHF

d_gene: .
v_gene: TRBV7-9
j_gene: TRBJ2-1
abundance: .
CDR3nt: TGTGCCAGCAGTATTGGGTCTAGCTCCTACAATGAGCAGTTCTTC
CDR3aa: CASSIGSSSYNEQFF

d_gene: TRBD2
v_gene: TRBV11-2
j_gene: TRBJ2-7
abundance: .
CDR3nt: TGTGCCAGCAGCTCACTTCTAGCGGGACCCTACGAGCAGTACTTC
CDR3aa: CASSSLLAGPYEQYF

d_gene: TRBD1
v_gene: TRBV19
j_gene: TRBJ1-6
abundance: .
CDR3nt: TGTGCCAGTAGTTCGTCCCGGGACAGGGCCCGAAATTCACCCCTCCACTTT
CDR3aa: CASSSSRDRARNSPLHF

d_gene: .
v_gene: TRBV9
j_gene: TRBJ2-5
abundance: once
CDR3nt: TGTGCCAGCAGCGTAGGGACTCAAGGGGAGACCCAGTACTTC
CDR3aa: CASSVGTQGETQYF

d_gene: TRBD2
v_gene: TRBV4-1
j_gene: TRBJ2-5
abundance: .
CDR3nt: TGCGCCAGCAGCCAAGATCCGGGGAGGGGTGAGACCCAGTACTTC
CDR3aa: CASSQDPGRGETQYF

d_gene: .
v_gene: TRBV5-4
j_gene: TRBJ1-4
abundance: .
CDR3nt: TGTGCCAGCAGCTTGGGTGGAGGGGCAACTAATGAAAAACTGTTTTTT
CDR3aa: CASSLGGGATNEKLFF

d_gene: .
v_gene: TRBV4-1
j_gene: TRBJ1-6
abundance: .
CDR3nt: TGCGCCAGCAGCCAAGATGGTCAGGGTAATTCACCCCTCCACTTT
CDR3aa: CASSQDGQGNSPLHF

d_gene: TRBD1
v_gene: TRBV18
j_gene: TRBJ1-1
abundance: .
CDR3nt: TGTGCCAGCTCACCGGGACAGTCTCAGAACGCTGAAGCTTTCTTT
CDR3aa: CASSPGQSQNAEAFF

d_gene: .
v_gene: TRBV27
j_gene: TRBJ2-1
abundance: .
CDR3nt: TGTGCCAGCAGTTTATCGACTACCGCCTACAATGAGCAGTTCTTC
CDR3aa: CASSLSTTAYNEQFF

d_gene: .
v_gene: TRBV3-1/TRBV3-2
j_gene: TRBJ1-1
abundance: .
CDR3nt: TGTGCCAGCAGCTATAGTGGGGGGTCTCTAGCTTTCTTT
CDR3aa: CASSYSGGSLAFF

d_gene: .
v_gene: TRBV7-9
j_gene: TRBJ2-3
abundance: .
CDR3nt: TGTGCCAGCAGCTTAATGGGGGGAGGCACAGATACGCAGTATTTT
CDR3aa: CASSLMGGGTDTQYF

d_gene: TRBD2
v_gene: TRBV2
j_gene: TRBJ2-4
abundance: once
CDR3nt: TGTGCCAGCAGTCCCGGGAAGGGGGCTCCTTATGCCTCTAGCGGGATAACCAAAAACATTCAGTACTTC
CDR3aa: CASSPGKGAPYASSGITKNIQYF

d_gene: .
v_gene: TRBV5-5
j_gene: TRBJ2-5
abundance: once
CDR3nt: TGTGCCAGCAGCTTGGGGTCGTCTAGTGGTGTGACAGAAGAGACCCAGTACTTC
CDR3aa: CASSLGSSSGVTEETQYF

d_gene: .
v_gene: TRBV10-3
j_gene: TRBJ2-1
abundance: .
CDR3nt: TGTGCCATCAGTGGCTATACTTTAAGTAATGAGCAGTTCTTC
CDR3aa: CAISGYTLSNEQFF

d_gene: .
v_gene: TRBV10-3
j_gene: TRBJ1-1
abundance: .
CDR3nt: TGTGCCATCAGTGTAACGACAACTTACACTGAAGCTTTCTTT
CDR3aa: CAISVTTTYTEAFF

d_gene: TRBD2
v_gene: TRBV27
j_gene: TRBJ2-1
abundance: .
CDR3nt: TGTGCCAGCAGTTTATCGGCTAGCGGATTCTACAATGAGCAGTTCTTC
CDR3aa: CASSLSASGFYNEQFF

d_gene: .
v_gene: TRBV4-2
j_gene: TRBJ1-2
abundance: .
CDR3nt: TGTGCCAGCAGCCCAGGCAGGGGCTCGGGCTACACCTTC
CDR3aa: CASSPGRGSGYTF

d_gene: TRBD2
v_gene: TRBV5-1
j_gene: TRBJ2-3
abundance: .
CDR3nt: TGCGCCAGCAGCGAACCGGGACTAGCGGGCACAGATACGCAGTATTTT
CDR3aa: CASSEPGLAGTDTQYF

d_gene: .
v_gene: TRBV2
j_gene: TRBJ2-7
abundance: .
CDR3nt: TGTGCCAGCAGCGGCCAGACACATACCTACGAGCAGTACTTC
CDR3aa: CASSGQTHTYEQYF